This record looks at one TCR beta chain sequence and its context. The sample belongs to a study of blood T cell repertoires in COVID-19. At the level of the study: Acute and convalescent COVID-19 specimens originated in the United States, Italy and Spain. Nucleic acid was either cDNA or gDNA, and it came from T cells, B-cell-depleted T cells, or PBMCs.

In the authors' methods: Reference gene primer amplification gave nucleated cell count estimates. Clones were sequenced by immunoSEQ multiplex PCR, and TCRdb holds only the in-frame ones, with some missing. The DNA was the basis for D and trimming; V, J and clone size are from that table. The table shows 70,000 to 90,000 clones, with about 83% occurring only once. The CDR3 is 14 residues long. J was trimmed by 2 bases and V by 8 bases; bases with no gene match: 2. Germline CDR1 is MNHEY and CDR2 is SVGAGI. The J gene is TRBJ2-1, the V gene TRBV6-5; 11 bases align to TRBD2. The sequenced sample was peripheral blood. The sequence was obtained from a man between 45 and 60 years old with active COVID-19. The CDR3 sequence: CASVSGRAYNEQFF. For the CDR3, the DNA is TGTGCCAGCGTTAGCGGGAGGGCCTACAATGAGCAGTTCTTC.